These 26 T cell receptor beta chains came from one sample sequenced in a study of response to subunit inactivated influenza vaccine. Via MiXCR, TCRdb re-called the RT-PCR reads, giving one row per CDR3 protein. The repertoire holds approximately 500,000 distinct CDR3 sequences, with approximately 22% as singletons. This sample was shared with a second study, whose subject was T cells expressing NK-cell markers. Turning to that study: As the method of synthesis, 5'RACE template switching with UMIs yielded TCR beta cDNA.

The source material was CD4+ T cells sorted from PBMCs, sampled 11 to 12 days after vaccination. The receptors were sampled from a man aged 45-65 years who received an inactivated influenza vaccine.

About this clonotype: One junction end does not reproduce the germline sequence, and a read error may be involved. The chain recombines TRBV11-2 with TRBJ2-3; 11 nucleotides line up with TRBD2. This CDR3 spans 18 amino acids. Germline CDR1 is SGHAT and CDR2 is FQNNGV. CDR3 nucleotide sequence: TGTGCCAGCAGCTTCCTGAAGTTAGCGGGGGGGCCGTCAGATACGAAGTATTTT. This codes for CASSFLKLAGGPSDTKYF.

This clonotype turned up a few times. The chain couples TRBV18 to TRBJ1-5; 7 bases fit TRBD1. Germline V CDR1 and CDR2: KGHSH, LQKENI. CDR3 size: 14 residues. J was trimmed by 1 base and V by 5 bases; bases with no gene match: 2. CDR3 in amino acids: CASSKQGSNQPQHF. The CDR3 nucleotides read TGTGCCAGCTCAAAACAGGGGAGCAATCAGCCCCAGCATTTT.

This clonotype was seen a few times. The chain carries TRBV30 and TRBJ1-5; D remains ambiguous. Trimming removed 2 bases from V and 0 bases from J, with 8 bases in between. This CDR3 spans 14 amino acids. From germline, CDR1 is GTSNPN and CDR2 SVGIG (reference sequence). CDR3 nucleotide sequence: TGTGCCTGGAGTTTCCCACATAGCAATCAGCCCCAGCATTTT. It translates to CAWSFPHSNQPQHF. Complete variable domain (other parts from reference TRBV30 and TRBJ1-5): SQTIHQWPATLVQPVGSPLSLECTVEGTSNPNLYWYRQAAGRGLQLLFYSVGIGQISSEVPQNLSASRPQDRQFILSSKKLLLSDSGFYLCAWSFPHSNQPQHFGDGTRLSIL.

This chain links TRBV28 with TRBJ1-4; perhaps TRBD1 as D (6 bases). Germline V gives CDR1 MDHEN, CDR2 SYDVKM. CDR3 size: 15 residues. V lost 1 base and J lost 8, with 14 bases in between. CDR3 DNA: TGTGCCAGCAGTTTATCTGGGGGCCGCCAGGAAAAACTGTTTTTT. This gives the protein CASSLSGGRQEKLFF.

The rearrangement uses TRBV23-1 and TRBJ2-4; 7 nucleotides line up with TRBD1. TRBV23-1 is treated as an ORF (open reading frame) with a function not yet certain. The CDR3 loop spans 17 amino acids. With 0 bases clipped from V and 0 bases from J, the junction kept 5 bases outside the gene matches. In nucleotides, the CDR3 is TGCGCCAGCAGTCAATCGGACAGGACTTTAGCCAAAAACATTCAGTACTTC. It codes for CASSQSDRTLAKNIQYF.

This sequence joins TRBV7-2 and TRBJ2-3, with D unclear. The CDR3 totals 14 residues. V lost 6 bases and J lost 5, with 15 bases in between. The germline gives CDR1 SGHTA, CDR2 FQGNSA. CDR3 loop: CASSPRVAEDTQYF. CDR3 DNA sequence: TGTGCCAGCAGTCCACGGGTAGCAGAAGATACGCAGTATTTT.

This rearrangement joins TRBV6-1 to TRBJ1-5; weak D call: TRBD1 (5 bases). The V and J ends lost 2 bases and 6 bases respectively, with 14 bases between them. Per the germline V gene, CDR1 is MNHNS and CDR2 is SASEGT. The CDR3 spans 15 residues. CDR3 DNA sequence: TGTGCCAGCAGTGAATTCGGGGCAGGTGGTCAGCCCCAGCATTTT. Residues: CASSEFGAGGQPQHF.

The V and J genes are TRBV12-3 or TRBV12-4 and TRBJ1-5; D call uncertain. The germline V and J ends were trimmed by 5 bases and 0 bases, with 2 bases remaining between them. The CDR3 extends over 12 amino acids. CDR3 residues: CASSNSNQPQHF. The CDR3 coding sequence is TGTGCCAGCAGTAATAGCAATCAGCCCCAGCATTTT.

This clonotype was observed a handful of times. V usage is TRBV25-1 and J usage is TRBJ2-1; tentative D call: TRBD1 (6 bases). Germline V gene sequence: CDR1 MGHDK, CDR2 SYGVNS. The CDR3 runs to 14 residues. Trimming pared 3 bases from V and 4 bases from J, leaving 10 bases between. The CDR3 loop is CASSDGTLYNEQFF. CDR3 DNA sequence: TGTGCCAGCAGTGACGGGACACTTTACAATGAGCAGTTCTTC. The full variable domain, in which reference TRBV25-1 and TRBJ2-1 provide the parts outside the CDR3, is EADIYQTPRYLVIGTGKKITLECSQTMGHDKMYWYQQDPGMELHLIHYSYGVNSTEKGDLSSESTVSRIRTEHFPLTLESARPSHTSQYLCASSDGTLYNEQFFGPGTRLTVL.

The V call is TRBV5-5, the J call TRBJ2-7; perhaps TRBD1 as D (5 bases). CDR3 length: 16 residues. Per germline, CDR1 SGHKS and CDR2 YYEKEE (reference sequence). V was clipped by 2 bases and J by 0 bases, with 15 bases between them. The CDR3 loop reads CASSFQGGIPSYEQYF. CDR3 bases: TGTGCCAGCAGCTTTCAGGGCGGAATTCCCTCCTACGAGCAGTACTTC.

The sample holds a few counts of this clonotype. CDR3 sequence (DNA): TGTGCCAGCAGCTTCTCCGGGACACACACCAGCTACGAGCAGTACTTC. Translated: CASSFSGTHTSYEQYF. V and J are TRBV7-9 and TRBJ2-7; D might be TRBD1 (6 bases). CDR1 is SEHNR, CDR2 FQNEAQ, per germline (reference sequence). The CDR3 runs to 16 residues. The germline V and J ends were trimmed by 3 bases and 3 bases, with 18 bases remaining between them.

This chain connects TRBV28 to TRBJ1-2; 8 bases line up with TRBD1. The CDR3 runs 13 residues. Germline CDR1 and CDR2: MDHEN and SYDVKM. J was trimmed by 8 bases and V by 4 bases; bases with no gene match: 6. This chain's CDR3 is CASSSRTGRGYTF. CDR3 sequence (DNA): TGTGCCAGCAGTTCCCGGACAGGGAGAGGCTACACCTTC.

The rearrangement joins TRBV10-3 to TRBJ2-1; D is possibly TRBD1 or TRBD2 (5 bases each). The germline CDR1 and CDR2 sequences are ENHRY and SYGVKD. The CDR3 has 14 amino acids. V was trimmed by 5 bases and J by 7 bases, leaving 15 bases between them. This chain's CDR3 is CAISLRGRANEQFF. In DNA, the CDR3 is TGTGCCATCAGTCTCCGGGGACGCGCTAATGAGCAGTTCTTC.

The V call is TRBV7-9, the J call TRBJ1-3, with D unclear. Germline lookup yields CDR1 SEHNR and CDR2 FQNEAQ (reference sequence). There are 13 residues in the CDR3. The germline V and J ends were trimmed by 1 base and 6 bases, with 7 bases remaining between them. The CDR3 DNA reads as TGTGCCAGCAGCTTAGGCGCTGAAAACACCATATATTTT. Translation: CASSLGAENTIYF.

This chain joins TRBV29-1 and TRBJ1-1; D call uncertain. The V gene lost 6 bases and the J gene lost 0 bases, with 8 bases spanning the gap. Per the germline V gene, CDR1 is SQVTM and CDR2 is ANQGSEA. This CDR3 has 12 amino acids. CDR3 region: CSVVHLNTEAFF. CDR3 coding DNA: TGCAGCGTCGTACACCTGAACACTGAAGCTTTCTTT.

Points on this clonotype: Its ends do not fully match the called genes, so a read error is possible. The rearrangement links TRBV6-2 or TRBV6-3 to TRBJ2-7; no reliable D call. This CDR3 contains 13 residues. Per germline, CDR1 MNHEY and CDR2 SVGEGT. The CDR3 spells CASSYSGLYDQYF. CDR3 in DNA: TGTGCCAGCAGTTACTCGGGCCTCTACGACCAGTACTTC.

This clonotype was picked up a small number of times. The rearrangement uses TRBV4-3 and TRBJ2-2; D gene ambiguous. CDR1 and CDR2 from the germline V gene are LGHNA and YSLEER. The CDR3 runs 13 residues. The V end was cut by 0 bases, the J end by 9 bases, with 8 bases between. This CDR3 reads CASSQDSYRELFF. CDR3 in DNA: TGCGCCAGCAGCCAAGATTCTTACAGGGAGCTGTTTTTT.

The rearrangement joins TRBV19 to TRBJ2-1; D might be TRBD2 (5 bases). The CDR3 runs to 14 residues. Per germline, CDR1 LNHDA and CDR2 SQIVND (reference sequence). V lost 4 bases to trimming and J lost 9 bases, with 16 bases between them. CDR3 in DNA: TGTGCCAGTAGTACGGGAAGGACCCTCGGTGAGCAGTTCTTC. Translating gives CASSTGRTLGEQFF.

Regarding this clonotype: The junction departs from germline at one end; a sequencing error may be responsible. The genes are TRBV5-1 and TRBJ2-7, with a tentative D call TRBD2 (5 bases). The germline CDR1 and CDR2 sequences are SGHRS and YFSETQ. The CDR3 runs 13 residues. The CDR3 sequence: CAISVPAGYEQYF. The CDR3 DNA follows: TGCGCCATCAGCGTCCCCGCGGGTTACGAGCAGTACTTC.

In this sample, this clonotype turned up a few times. The V and J genes are TRBV6-2 or TRBV6-3 and TRBJ2-1; possibly TRBD2 for D (6 bases). V was shortened by 2 bases and J by 9 bases, with 8 bases between the two germline ends. This CDR3 is built from 12 residues. The germline V gene has CDR1 MNHEY and CDR2 SVGEGT. The CDR3 spells CASSYGSGEQFF. CDR3 bases: TGTGCCAGCAGTTACGGTAGCGGTGAGCAGTTCTTC.

This clonotype was picked up many times. The V call is TRBV6-2 or TRBV6-3, the J call TRBJ1-2, with D possibly being TRBD1 (6 bases). The V gene lost 6 bases and the J gene lost 8 bases, with 13 bases spanning the gap. The CDR3 covers 12 residues. Looked up from germline, CDR1 is MNHEY and CDR2 is SVGEGT. Here the CDR3 DNA reads TGTGCCAGCAGCTCAGGGGCGTTCGGCTACACCTTC. This encodes CASSSGAFGYTF.

There are a few counts of this clonotype. V gene TRBV20-1 combines with J gene TRBJ2-1; TRBD2 might be the D (6 bases). V was cut by 4 bases and J by 13 bases, with 26 bases left in between. CDR1 and CDR2 from the germline V gene are DFQATT and SNEGSKA (reference sequence). The CDR3 is 15 amino acids. CDR3 nucleotide sequence: TGCAGTGCTACAATTCCCCCATCTAGCGCAGGTTCCCAGTTCTTC. This translates into CSATIPPSSAGSQFF.

The chain is built from TRBV5-5 and TRBJ2-4; D is possibly TRBD1 (7 bases). Trimming shortened V by 3 bases and J by 0 bases, and 19 bases separated the two germline ends. This CDR3 has 18 residues. Germline CDR1 and CDR2: SGHKS and YYEKEE (reference sequence). The CDR3 DNA follows: TGTGCCAGCAGCTGGGCAGGGGGGACACCTTTAGCCAAAAACATTCAGTACTTC. This sequence encodes CASSWAGGTPLAKNIQYF. The variable domain in full, with the rest retrieved from reference TRBV5-5 and TRBJ2-4, is DAGVTQSPTHLIKTRGQQVTLRCSPISGHKSVSWYQQVLGQGPQFIFQYYEKEERGRGNFPDRFSARQFPNYSSELNVNALLLGDSALYLCASSWAGGTPLAKNIQYFGAGTRLSVL.

This sequence joins TRBV7-2 and TRBJ2-5; TRBD2 aligns across 9 bases. Trimming cost V 1 base and J 1 base; bases outside gene matches: 4. This CDR3 region has 16 residues. Germline CDR1 SGHTA, CDR2 FQGNSA. The CDR3 protein is CASSLGSGRSQETQYF. Here the CDR3 DNA reads TGTGCCAGCAGCTTAGGGAGCGGGAGGTCCCAAGAGACCCAGTACTTC.

This clonotype showed up just a few times. CDR3 nucleotides: TGCGCCAGCAGCTTCAGGGAGTCCACTGAAGCTTTCTTT. Encoded protein: CASSFRESTEAFF. The chain employs TRBV5-1 and TRBJ1-1, with D perhaps matching TRBD1 (5 bases). The ends were cut back, 2 bases at V and 4 bases at J, with 9 bases in the middle. Germline V CDR1 and CDR2: SGHRS, YFSETQ. This CDR3 has 13 residues.

In its sample, this clonotype was seen many times. The J gene is TRBJ2-3, the V gene TRBV12-3 or TRBV12-4, with 11 bases identical to TRBD2. The CDR3 has 15 residues. Losses at the gene ends were 3 bases for V and 8 bases for J; bases not matched to a gene: 7. The CDR3 protein is CASSFVAGGPVTQYF. The CDR3 DNA reads TGTGCCAGCAGTTTCGTAGCGGGAGGGCCGGTTACGCAGTATTTT.